This T cell receptor (beta chain) was sequenced for a study of shared clonotypes between healthy human individuals. Data came from immunoSEQ multiplex PCR; TCRdb stores just in-frame clones and leaves some out. The sample records about 2.2 million clones, roughly 93% being singletons. Study-wide results and limits: Clonotype sharing among donors, it was expected, would be affected by sequencing depth.

Comments on this clone: The antigen is unknown.

The naive CD8 fraction comprised CD45RO-negative cells positively selected for CCR7 and excluded terminally differentiated effector memory CD45RA+ cells. Germline V gene lookup returns CDR1 SGDLS and CDR2 YYNGEE. CDR3 length: 15 amino acids. The V end was cut by 3 bases, the J end by 6 bases, with 15 bases between. The clonotype comes from a man aged 18 to 30 in good health. Some clones in this sample may be carry-over from other donors' samples. Sequenced input: naive CD8+ T cells from PBMCs. The V gene is TRBV9, the J gene TRBJ1-4; D gene unclear. CDR3 protein: CASSEAPSGDEKLFF. The CDR3 DNA follows: TGTGCCAGCAGCGAAGCCCCGTCGGGTGATGAAAAACTGTTTTTT.